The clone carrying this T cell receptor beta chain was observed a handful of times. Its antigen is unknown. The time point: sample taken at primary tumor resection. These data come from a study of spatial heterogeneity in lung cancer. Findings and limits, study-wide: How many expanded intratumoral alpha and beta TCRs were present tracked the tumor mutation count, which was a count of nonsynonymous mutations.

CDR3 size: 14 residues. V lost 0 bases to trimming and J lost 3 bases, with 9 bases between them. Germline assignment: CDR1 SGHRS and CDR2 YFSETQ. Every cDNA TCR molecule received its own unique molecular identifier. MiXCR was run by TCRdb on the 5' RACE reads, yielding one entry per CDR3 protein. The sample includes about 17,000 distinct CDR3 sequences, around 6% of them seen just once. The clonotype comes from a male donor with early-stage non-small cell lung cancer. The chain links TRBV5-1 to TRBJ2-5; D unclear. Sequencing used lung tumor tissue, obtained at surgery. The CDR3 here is CASSLGTTEETQYF. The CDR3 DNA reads TGCGCCAGCAGCTTGGGGACGACCGAAGAGACCCAGTACTTC.